Following are 10 T cell receptor beta chains from one sample sequenced in a study of beta chain features in type 1 diabetes. The entirety of the isolated RNA underwent reverse transcription, so expressed TCRB transcripts were sequenced. Produced via immunoSEQ multiplex PCR; TCRdb's table is partial and in-frame only. The sample lists 300,000 to 450,000 clones, roughly 12% occurring once. What was sequenced was naive CD4+ T cells from blood. Every receptor here comes from a man aged 18-30 years in good health.

A few counts support this clone. Relative to the germline gene, one junction end is altered; a read error may explain this. The gene calls are TRBV29-1 and TRBJ2-1; possibly TRBD2 for D (5 bases). Germline V gives CDR1 SQVTM, CDR2 ANQGSEA. This CDR3 has 20 residues. The CDR3 here is CSVEGTRDHKITISYNEQFF. CDR3 DNA sequence: TGCAGCGTAGAAGGTACCCGGGATCATAAAATCACAATCTCCTACAATGAGCAGTTCTTC.

This clone was observed a handful of times. This chain uses TRBV18 with TRBJ2-1; 12 bases are a match to TRBD2. CDR3 length equals 18 residues. Germline values: CDR1 KGHSH, CDR2 LQKENI. J was trimmed by 5 bases and V by 0 bases; bases with no gene match: 8. CDR3 DNA: TGTGCCAGCTCACCACCAGGGCTAGCGGGAGGGCTCAACAATGAGCAGTTCTTC. This gives the protein CASSPPGLAGGLNNEQFF. The full variable domain, rest sourced from reference TRBV18 and TRBJ2-1, is NAGVMQNPRHLVRRRGQEARLRCSPMKGHSHVYWYRQLPEEGLKFMVYLQKENIIDESGMPKERFSAEFPKEGPSILRIQQVVRGDSAAYFCASSPPGLAGGLNNEQFFGPGTRLTVL.

In its sample, this clone was seen a few times. J is TRBJ2-7 and V is TRBV30; D not certain. From germline, CDR1 is GTSNPN and CDR2 SVGIG (reference sequence). Trimming stripped 0 bases from V and 7 bases from J, with 13 bases between. The CDR3 is made up of 13 amino acids. The chain's CDR3 is CAWSVRPPGEQYF. The CDR3 DNA sequence: TGTGCCTGGAGTGTTCGACCGCCCGGGGAGCAGTACTTC.

The V gene is TRBV5-1, the J gene TRBJ2-7, with D possibly being TRBD2 (5 bases). The CDR3 covers 15 residues. Trimming took off 2 bases at V and 2 bases at J, with 14 bases between the two ends. Germline assignment: CDR1 SGHRS and CDR2 YFSETQ. The CDR3 region is CASSFGNSRAYEQYF. The CDR3 DNA reads TGCGCCAGCAGCTTTGGAAACTCGAGGGCCTACGAGCAGTACTTC.

There are a few counts of this clone. The V gene is TRBV5-4, the J gene TRBJ2-2; no firm D call. The CDR3 runs 17 residues. CDR1 SGHNT and CDR2 YYREEE come from the germline V gene (reference sequence). The V gene lost 4 bases and the J gene lost 3 bases, with 19 bases spanning the gap. CDR3 nucleotides: TGTGCCAGCAGCCAAGAAGACCCCTTCGGAGACACCGGGGAGCTGTTTTTT. This translates into CASSQEDPFGDTGELFF.

This clone came up a few times. The rearrangement links TRBV6-5 to TRBJ1-2; D is possibly TRBD1 (6 bases). This CDR3 has 12 residues. Germline V lookup: CDR1 MNHEY, CDR2 SVGAGI. V gave up 5 bases and J gave up 6 bases, with 10 bases separating them. The CDR3 loop is CASSTTGNGYTF. For the CDR3, the DNA is TGTGCCAGCAGTACGACAGGAAATGGCTACACCTTC.

V gene TRBV6-5 combines with J gene TRBJ1-1, with 10 bases identical to TRBD1. The junction had 3 bases not matched to a gene; V was cut back by 6 bases and J by 8 bases. CDR3 length: 12 amino acids. Germline V CDR1 and CDR2: MNHEY, SVGAGI. CDR3 nucleotides: TGTGCCAGCAGGGACAGGGGGGACGAAGCTTTCTTT. The encoded protein is CASRDRGDEAFF.

This rearrangement joins TRBV28 to TRBJ2-7; TRBD2 aligns across 9 bases. J was trimmed by 0 bases and V by 4 bases; bases with no gene match: 4. Germline-derived CDR1 and CDR2 are MDHEN and SYDVKM. This CDR3 contains 15 residues. CDR3 DNA sequence: TGTGCCAGCAGTTCACAGCGGGGGGCCTCCTACGAGCAGTACTTC. Encoded protein: CASSSQRGASYEQYF.

The J gene is TRBJ2-7, the V gene TRBV9; D perhaps matches TRBD1 (6 bases). V lost 0 bases and J lost 1, with 11 bases in between. This CDR3 has 15 residues. The germline V gene has CDR1 SGDLS and CDR2 YYNGEE. CDR3 amino acids: CASSVGTAASYEQYF. CDR3 in DNA: TGTGCCAGCAGCGTAGGGACAGCAGCTTCCTACGAGCAGTACTTC.

This chain uses TRBV11-2 with TRBJ1-3; 7 bases agree with TRBD1. This CDR3 is 14 amino acids long. V dropped 6 bases and J dropped 0; count of bases not matched to a gene: 2. Germline V gene sequence: CDR1 SGHAT, CDR2 FQNNGV. The CDR3 sequence: CASRDRSSGNTIYF. The DNA of the CDR3 is TGTGCCAGCAGGGACAGGAGCTCTGGAAACACCATATATTTT.